This TCR beta chain was profiled in a study of blood T cell repertoires in COVID-19 (TCRdb year 2020). Some background on the complete study: Collaborator samples came from the United States, Italy and Spain and covered acute and convalescent phases of COVID-19. The dataset comprised deeply sampled blood TCRbeta repertoires from subjects exposed to, actively infected with, or recovered from COVID-19. The samples were drawn from the first 160 participants of the ongoing ImmuneRACE study and from 1,254 subjects provided by 6 global collaborators. A de-identified subject ID, COVID-19 status, age in years and sex were almost always included in the sample metadata. The prospective study material was composed of cDNA or gDNA derived from T cells, B-cell-depleted T cells, or PBMCs. The repertoires were released in a freely available public database meant as a resource for research on the immune response to SARS-CoV-2. Where HLA class I and class II types were available, the types were taken from metadata supplied by the sample provider, not from assay-based typing. What the authors observed across the whole study: Clinical and demographic metadata were provided uncurated, with the amount varying by source and participant.

Another Seattle source contributed samples from volunteer blood donors who had recovered from COVID-19. Whole blood was collected in K2EDTA tubes by collaborating institutions according to the institutions' own protocols. For TCRbeta analysis, collaborators shipped samples in one of three forms: frozen whole blood, isolated PBMCs, or DNA extracted from either of those sample types. The immunoSEQ Assay, a bias-controlled multiplex PCR, was used to amplify TCRbeta CDR3 regions from genomic DNA. Concerning the study's data processing: The number of nucleated cells in each sample was estimated by amplification of reference gene primers within the assay. Sequence reads were collapsed and filtered to measure the absolute abundance of every unique TCRbeta CDR3 rearrangement. For each sample, productive Simpson clonality was calculated by taking the square root of Simpson's diversity index across productive rearrangements. This immuneACCESS table, as held by TCRdb, lists in-frame sequences with V and J called but not all clones. Of the missing ones, under half trace to an unresolved V gene in checked studies; the others have no known cause. The V and J calls and the clone size are those of that table, but D and trimming were determined from the DNA. The sample table records 200,000 to 300,000 clones; 84% of these occur just once. Clones ranked in the top ten supply approximately 2.3% of the sample.

Compared with germline, V lacks 3 bases and J lacks 3 bases; bases without a gene match: 4. Reading the germline V gene gives CDR1 SGHNT and CDR2 YENEEA. Its CDR3 holds 15 amino acids, cysteine through phenylalanine. The kept DNA is CDR3 alone, 45 bases in frame from the first base. Note on this clone: Its recognized antigen is unknown. Per-base quality was not reported, and no clone a single base away is much larger than it.

Recombination connected TRBV11-3 to TRBJ1-4, with 7 bases matching TRBD1. The sequenced material came from peripheral blood. This receptor was identified in a man aged 40-49 years who had recovered from COVID-19. For the CDR3, the sequence is CASSFQTGPNEKLFF. The base sequence is TGTGCCAGCAGCTTCCAGACAGGGCCTAATGAAAAACTGTTTTTT.